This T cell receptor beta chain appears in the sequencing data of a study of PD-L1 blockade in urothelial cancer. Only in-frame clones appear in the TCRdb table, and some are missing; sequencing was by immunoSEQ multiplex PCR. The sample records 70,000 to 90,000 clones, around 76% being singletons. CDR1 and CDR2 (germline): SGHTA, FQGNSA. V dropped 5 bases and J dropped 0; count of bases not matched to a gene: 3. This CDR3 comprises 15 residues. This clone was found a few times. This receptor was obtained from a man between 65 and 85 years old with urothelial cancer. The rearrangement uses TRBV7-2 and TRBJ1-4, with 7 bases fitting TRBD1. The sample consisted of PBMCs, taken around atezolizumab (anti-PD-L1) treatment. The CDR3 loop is CASSLDRATNEKLFF. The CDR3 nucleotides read TGTGCCAGCAGCCTCGACAGGGCAACTAATGAAAAACTGTTTTTT.